This T cell receptor (beta chain) emerged from a study of siplizumab effects on memory and regulatory T cells. Whole-study findings and limits: Mappable alloreactive CD4+ clones were on average around 67% Treg-derived with siplizumab, around 25% in controls. Phenotypic classification as naive or memory proved unattainable for roughly 75-97% of proliferating CD4+ or CD8+ clones.

Regarding this clone: Its antigen remains unidentified.

The CDR3 extends over 15 amino acids. Germline assignment: CDR1 SGHNT and CDR2 YENEEA. V was trimmed by 2 bases and J by 0 bases, leaving 11 bases between them. Measured with immunoSEQ multiplex PCR; TCRdb has only the in-frame clones, and not every one. The table has under 130,000 clones, about 92% seen once. Material for sequencing was CD4+ T cells sorted from blood. This clonotype originated in a human donor in good health. The V gene is TRBV11-3, the J gene TRBJ2-7; D is perhaps TRBD2 (5 bases). As DNA, the CDR3 is TGTGCCAGCAGCTTACCAGCGGACCTCTCCTACGAGCAGTACTTC. It specifies CASSLPADLSYEQYF. Variable domain in full (rest from reference TRBV11-3 and TRBJ2-7): EAGVVQSPRYKIIEKKQPVAFWCNPISGHNTLYWYLQNLGQGPELLIRYENEEAVDDSQLPKDRFSAERLKGVDSTLKIQPAELGDSAVYLCASSLPADLSYEQYFGPGTRLTVT.